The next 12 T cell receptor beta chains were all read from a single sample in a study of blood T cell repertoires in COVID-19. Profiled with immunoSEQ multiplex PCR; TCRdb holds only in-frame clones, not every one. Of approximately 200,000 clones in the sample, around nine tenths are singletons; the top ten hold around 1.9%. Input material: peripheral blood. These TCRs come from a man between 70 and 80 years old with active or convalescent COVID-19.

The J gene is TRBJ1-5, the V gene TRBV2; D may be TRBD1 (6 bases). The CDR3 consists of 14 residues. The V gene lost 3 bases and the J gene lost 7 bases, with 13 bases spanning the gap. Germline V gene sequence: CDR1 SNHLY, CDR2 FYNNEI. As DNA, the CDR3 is TGTGCCAGCAGTGACAGGGGTGAGGGACAGCCCCAGCATTTT. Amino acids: CASSDRGEGQPQHF.

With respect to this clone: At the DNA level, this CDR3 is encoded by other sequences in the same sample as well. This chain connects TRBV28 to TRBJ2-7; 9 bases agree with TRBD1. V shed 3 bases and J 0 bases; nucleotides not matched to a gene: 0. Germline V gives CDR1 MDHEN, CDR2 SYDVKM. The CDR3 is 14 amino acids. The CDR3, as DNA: TGTGCCAGCAGTTTGACAGGGGGCTCCTACGAGCAGTACTTC. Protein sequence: CASSLTGGSYEQYF.

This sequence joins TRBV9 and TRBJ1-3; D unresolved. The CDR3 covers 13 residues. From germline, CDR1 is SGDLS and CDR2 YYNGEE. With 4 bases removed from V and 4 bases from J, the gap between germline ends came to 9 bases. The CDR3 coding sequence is TGTGCCAGCAGCCTTACAGAGGGAAACACCATATATTTT. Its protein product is CASSLTEGNTIYF.

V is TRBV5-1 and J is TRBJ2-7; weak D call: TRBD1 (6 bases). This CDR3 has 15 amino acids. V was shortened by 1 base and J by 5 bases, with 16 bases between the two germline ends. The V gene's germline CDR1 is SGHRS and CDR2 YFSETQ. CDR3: CASSLTGTPRNEQYF. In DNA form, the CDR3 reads TGCGCCAGCAGCTTGACCGGGACACCTCGGAACGAGCAGTACTTC.

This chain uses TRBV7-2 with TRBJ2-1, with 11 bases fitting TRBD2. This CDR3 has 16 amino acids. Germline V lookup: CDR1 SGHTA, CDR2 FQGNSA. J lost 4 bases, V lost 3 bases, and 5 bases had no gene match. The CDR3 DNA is TGTGCCAGCAGCTTGACTAGCGGGGAGTCTTACAATGAGCAGTTCTTC. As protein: CASSLTSGESYNEQFF.

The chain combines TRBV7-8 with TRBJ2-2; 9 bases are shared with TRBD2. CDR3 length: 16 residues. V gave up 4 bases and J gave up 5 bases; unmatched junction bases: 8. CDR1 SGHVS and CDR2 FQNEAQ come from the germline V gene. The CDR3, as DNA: TGTGCCAGCAGCTGGGCCTGGAGCGGGAGGACCGGGGAGCTGTTTTTT. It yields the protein CASSWAWSGRTGELFF.

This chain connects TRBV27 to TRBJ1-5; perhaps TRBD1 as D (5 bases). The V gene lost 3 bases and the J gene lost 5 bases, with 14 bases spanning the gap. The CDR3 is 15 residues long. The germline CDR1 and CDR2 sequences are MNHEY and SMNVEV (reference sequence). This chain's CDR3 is CASSFSPGGDQPQHF. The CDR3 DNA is TGTGCCAGCAGTTTTTCGCCGGGAGGGGATCAGCCCCAGCATTTT.

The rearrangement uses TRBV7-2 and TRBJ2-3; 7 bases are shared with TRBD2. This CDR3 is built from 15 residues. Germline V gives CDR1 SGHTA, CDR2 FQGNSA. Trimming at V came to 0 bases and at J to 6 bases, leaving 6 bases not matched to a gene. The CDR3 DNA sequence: TGTGCCAGCAGCTTAGCCGGGGAGGGGTGGGATACGCAGTATTTT. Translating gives CASSLAGEGWDTQYF. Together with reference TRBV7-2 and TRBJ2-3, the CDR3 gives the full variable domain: GAGVSQSPSNKVTEKGKDVELRCDPISGHTALYWYRQSLGQGLEFLIYFQGNSAPDKSGLPSDRFSAERTGGSVSTLTIQRTQQEDSAVYLCASSLAGEGWDTQYFGPGTRLTVL.

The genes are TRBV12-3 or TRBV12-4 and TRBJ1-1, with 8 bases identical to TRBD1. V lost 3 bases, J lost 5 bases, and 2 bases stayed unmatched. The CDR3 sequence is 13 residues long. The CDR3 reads CASSLTGETEAFF. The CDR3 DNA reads TGTGCCAGCAGTTTGACAGGGGAGACTGAAGCTTTCTTT.

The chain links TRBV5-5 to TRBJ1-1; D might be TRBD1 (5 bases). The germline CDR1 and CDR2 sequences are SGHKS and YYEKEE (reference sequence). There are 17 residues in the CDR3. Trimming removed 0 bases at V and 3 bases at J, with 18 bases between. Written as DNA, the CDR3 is TGTGCCAGCAGCTTGGACGCTTTCGGGGGAGTCGACACTGAAGCTTTCTTT. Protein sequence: CASSLDAFGGVDTEAFF.

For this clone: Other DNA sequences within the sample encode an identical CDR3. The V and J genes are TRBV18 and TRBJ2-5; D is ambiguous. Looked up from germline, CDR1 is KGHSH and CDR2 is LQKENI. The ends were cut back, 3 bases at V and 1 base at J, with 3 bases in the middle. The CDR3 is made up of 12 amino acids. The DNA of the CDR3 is TGTGCCAGCTCACCCCTCCAAGAGACCCAGTACTTC. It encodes CASSPLQETQYF.

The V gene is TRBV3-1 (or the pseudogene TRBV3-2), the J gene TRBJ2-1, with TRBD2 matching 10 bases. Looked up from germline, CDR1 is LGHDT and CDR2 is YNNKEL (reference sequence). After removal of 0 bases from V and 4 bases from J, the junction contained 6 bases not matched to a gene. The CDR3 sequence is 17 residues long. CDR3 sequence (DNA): TGTGCCAGCAGCCAAGATTGGGCTAGCGGGAGTTACAATGAGCAGTTCTTC. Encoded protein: CASSQDWASGSYNEQFF.